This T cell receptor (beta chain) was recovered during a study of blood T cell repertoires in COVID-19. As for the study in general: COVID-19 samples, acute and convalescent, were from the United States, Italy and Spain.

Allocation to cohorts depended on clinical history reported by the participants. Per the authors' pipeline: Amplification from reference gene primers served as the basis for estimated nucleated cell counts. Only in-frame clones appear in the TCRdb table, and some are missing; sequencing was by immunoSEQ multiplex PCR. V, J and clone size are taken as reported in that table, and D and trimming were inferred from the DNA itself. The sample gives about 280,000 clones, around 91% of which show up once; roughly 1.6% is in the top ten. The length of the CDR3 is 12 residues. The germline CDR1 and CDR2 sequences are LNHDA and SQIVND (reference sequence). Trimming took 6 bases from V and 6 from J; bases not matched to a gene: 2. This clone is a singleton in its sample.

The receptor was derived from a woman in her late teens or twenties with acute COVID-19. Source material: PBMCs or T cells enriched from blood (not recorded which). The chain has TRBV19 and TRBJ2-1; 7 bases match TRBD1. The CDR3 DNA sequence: TGTGCCAGTAGCTGGACAGGCAATGAGCAGTTCTTC. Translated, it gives CASSWTGNEQFF.